The present T cell receptor beta chain was sequenced within a study of CD8+ T cells in alopecia areata. Study-wide context: Tofacitinib therapy took 6 to 18 months; 6 months off drug came after.

The CDR3 contains 15 residues. Per the germline V gene, CDR1 is MNHEY and CDR2 is SMNVEV (reference sequence). The V and J ends lost 4 bases and 4 bases respectively, with 13 bases between them. The treatment was: oral pan-JAK inhibitor, 5-10 mg twice daily. Notes on the study in general: Many expanded lesional clones persisted during tofacitinib (in both scalp and blood). Tofacitinib significantly lowered scalp clonality and expanded CD8+ clones among the top 100.

Remarks on this clone: Antigen: not known.

Extraction and reverse transcription of RNA yielded cDNA as the sequencing template. Sequencing used immunoSEQ multiplex PCR; TCRdb keeps in-frame clones, though not all of them. Here the sample spans 150,000 to 200,000 clones, around three fifths being singletons. The chain links TRBV27 to TRBJ2-2; perhaps TRBD1 as D (6 bases). Sequencing was performed on CD8+ T cells sorted from blood, taken at week 24, from a patient treated with tofacitinib. The origin of this receptor is a human donor with alopecia areata. CDR3 sequence reads: CASSYEVQGTGELFF. In DNA, the CDR3 is TGTGCCAGCAGTTATGAAGTACAGGGCACCGGGGAGCTGTTTTTT.